This T cell receptor (beta chain) stems from a study of T cells in Graves' hyperthyroidism and ophthalmopathy. Study findings and constraints: In the blood, most expanded thyroid clonotypes above 0.001 appeared as well.

Template material for amplifying TCR beta CDR3 regions consisted of RNA transcripts. During a first-round RT-PCR of the TCR CDR3, the HTBI primer set was used. TCRdb analysed the multiplex PCR reads with MiXCR anew, one entry per CDR3 protein. The table lists under 350,000 distinct CDR3 sequences, approximately 15% of them singletons, with around 55% in the top ten. The table lists this clonotype with a few counts. The antigen remains undetermined. The sample consisted of blood. This clonotype was obtained from a woman aged 55 to 70 with Graves' ophthalmopathy.

The CDR3 reads CAISEGSRNQPQHF. The CDR3 nucleotides are TGTGCCATCAGTGAGGGCAGCCGGAATCAGCCCCAGCATTTT. The chain links TRBV10-3 to TRBJ1-5; unclear D gene. Looked up from germline, CDR1 is ENHRY and CDR2 is SYGVKD. Between the trimmed V and J ends, which lost 2 bases and 4 bases, there was a span of 9 bases. The CDR3 has 14 amino acids.